The subject of this entry is one T cell receptor beta chain. Libraries were prepared by immunoSEQ multiplex PCR; TCRdb keeps only in-frame clonotypes and omits some of them. This sample yields 95,000 to 150,000 clones, of which approximately 90% are seen a single time; approximately 1.5% belongs to the top ten. This CDR3 comprises 15 residues. J gave up 2 bases and V 6 bases, and 5 bases lay outside the gene matches. From germline, CDR1 is LNHDA and CDR2 SQIVND (reference sequence). This sample is drawn from a study of T cell responses to AZD1222 COVID-19 vaccine. Specimen: peripheral blood, collected on day 0 of AZD1222 vaccination. The chain uses TRBV19 and TRBJ2-2; 8 nucleotides align to TRBD1. This sequence was found in an adult in good health. CDR3 region: CASRAGGINTGELFF. The CDR3 DNA follows: TGTGCCAGTAGGGCAGGGGGCATCAACACCGGGGAGCTGTTTTTT.